Presented here are 2 T cell receptor beta chains from one specimen sequenced in a study of T cell responses to AZD1222 COVID-19 vaccine. Sequencing was performed with immunoSEQ multiplex PCR; in TCRdb, only in-frame clones are kept and a portion is missing. Seen here are just over 150,000 clones, 75% to 90% observed once, and the top ten hold approximately 7%. Sequencing was performed on peripheral blood, taken after recovery from COVID-19. The receptors shown here come from an adult who had recovered from COVID-19.

This chain uses TRBV28 with TRBJ1-2; 7 bases match TRBD1. This CDR3 is built from 13 residues. CDR1 MDHEN and CDR2 SYDVKM come from the germline V gene. The V gene end was trimmed by 6 bases and the J gene end by 3 bases; junction bases not matched to a gene: 4. CDR3 amino acids: CASSTGQYYGYTF. The CDR3 DNA is TGTGCCAGCAGCACGGGACAGTACTATGGCTACACCTTC.

The rearrangement links TRBV5-6 to TRBJ1-3; 9 bases are shared with TRBD1. Looked up from germline, CDR1 is SGHDT and CDR2 is YYEEEE. The CDR3 totals 15 residues. Losses at the gene ends were 4 bases for V and 4 bases for J; bases not matched to a gene: 6. CDR3 in amino acids: CASSAQGTGGNTIYF. The CDR3 region has the DNA TGTGCCAGCAGCGCGCAAGGGACAGGGGGAAACACCATATATTTT.